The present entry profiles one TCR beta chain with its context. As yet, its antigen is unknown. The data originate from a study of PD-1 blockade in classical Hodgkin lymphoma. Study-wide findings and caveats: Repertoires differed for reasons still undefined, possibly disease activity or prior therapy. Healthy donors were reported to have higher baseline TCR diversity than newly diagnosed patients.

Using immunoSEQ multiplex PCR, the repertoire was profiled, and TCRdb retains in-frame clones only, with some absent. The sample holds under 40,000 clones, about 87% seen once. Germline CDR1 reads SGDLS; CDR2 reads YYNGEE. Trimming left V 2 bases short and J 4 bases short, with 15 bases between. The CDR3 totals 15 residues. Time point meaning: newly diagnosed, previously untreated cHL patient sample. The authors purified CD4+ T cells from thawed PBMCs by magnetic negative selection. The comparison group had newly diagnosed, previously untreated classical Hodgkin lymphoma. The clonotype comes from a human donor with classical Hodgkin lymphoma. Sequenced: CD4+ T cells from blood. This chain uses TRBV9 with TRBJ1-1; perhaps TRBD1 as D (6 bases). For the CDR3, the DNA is TGTGCCAGCAGCGTGAGGGGGGCCGGACTCACTGAAGCTTTCTTT. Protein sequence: CASSVRGAGLTEAFF.